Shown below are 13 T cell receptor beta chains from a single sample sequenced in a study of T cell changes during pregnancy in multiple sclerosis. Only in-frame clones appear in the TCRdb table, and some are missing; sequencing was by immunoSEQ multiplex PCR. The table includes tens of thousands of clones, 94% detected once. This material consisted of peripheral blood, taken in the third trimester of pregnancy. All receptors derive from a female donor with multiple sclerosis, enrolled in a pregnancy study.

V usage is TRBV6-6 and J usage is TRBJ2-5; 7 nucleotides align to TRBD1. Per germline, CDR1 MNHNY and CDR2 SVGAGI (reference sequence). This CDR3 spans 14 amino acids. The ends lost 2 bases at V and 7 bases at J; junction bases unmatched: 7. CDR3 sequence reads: CASSYRANRGTQYF. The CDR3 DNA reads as TGTGCCAGCAGTTACCGAGCTAACAGGGGGACCCAGTACTTC.

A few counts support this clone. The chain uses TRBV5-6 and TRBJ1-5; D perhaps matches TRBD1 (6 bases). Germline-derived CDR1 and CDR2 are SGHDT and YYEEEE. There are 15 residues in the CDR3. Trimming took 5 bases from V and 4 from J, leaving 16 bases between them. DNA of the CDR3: TGTGCCAGCAGTTCCCAGGGGCCGGGGAATCAGCCCCAGCATTTT. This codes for CASSSQGPGNQPQHF.

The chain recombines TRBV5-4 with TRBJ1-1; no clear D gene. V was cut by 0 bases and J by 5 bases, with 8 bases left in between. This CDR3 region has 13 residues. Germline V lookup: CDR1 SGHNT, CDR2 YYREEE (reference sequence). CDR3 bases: TGTGCCAGCAGCTTGGCAACGGGGACTGAAGCTTTCTTT. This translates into CASSLATGTEAFF.

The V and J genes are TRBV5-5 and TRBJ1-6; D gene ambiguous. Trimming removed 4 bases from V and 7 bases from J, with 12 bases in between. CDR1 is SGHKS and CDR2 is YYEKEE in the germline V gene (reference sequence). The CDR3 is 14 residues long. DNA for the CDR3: TGTGCCAGCAGCCGTGGACTGACAAATTCACCCCTCCACTTT. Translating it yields CASSRGLTNSPLHF.

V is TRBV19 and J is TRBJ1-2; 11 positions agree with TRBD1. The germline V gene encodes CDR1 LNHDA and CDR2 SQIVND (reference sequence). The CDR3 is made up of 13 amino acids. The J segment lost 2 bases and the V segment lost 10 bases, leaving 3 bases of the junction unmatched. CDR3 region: CATWDRGNYGYTF. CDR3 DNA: TGTGCCACCTGGGACAGGGGGAACTATGGCTACACCTTC. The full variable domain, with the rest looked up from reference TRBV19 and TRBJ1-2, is DGGITQSPKYLFRKEGQNVTLSCEQNLNHDAMYWYRQDPGQGLRLIYYSQIVNDFQKGDIAEGYSVSREKKESFPLTVTSAQKNPTAFYLCATWDRGNYGYTFGSGTRLTVV.

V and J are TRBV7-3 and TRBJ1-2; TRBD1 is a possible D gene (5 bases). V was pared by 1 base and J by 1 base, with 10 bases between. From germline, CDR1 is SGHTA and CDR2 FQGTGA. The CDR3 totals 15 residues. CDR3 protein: CASSLKAGNNYGYTF. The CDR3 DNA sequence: TGTGCCAGCAGCTTAAAGGCAGGGAATAACTATGGCTACACCTTC.

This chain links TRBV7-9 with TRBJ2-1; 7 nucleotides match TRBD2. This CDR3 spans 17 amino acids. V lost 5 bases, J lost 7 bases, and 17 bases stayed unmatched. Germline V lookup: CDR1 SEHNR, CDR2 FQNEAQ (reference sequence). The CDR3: CASSLRGRAGTQNEQFF. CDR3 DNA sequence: TGTGCCAGCAGCCTGAGGGGTAGAGCGGGAACACAAAATGAGCAGTTCTTC.

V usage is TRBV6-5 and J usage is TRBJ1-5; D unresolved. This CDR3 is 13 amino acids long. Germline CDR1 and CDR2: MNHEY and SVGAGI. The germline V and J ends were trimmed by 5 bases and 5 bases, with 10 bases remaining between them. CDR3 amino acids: CASSSRSYQPQHF. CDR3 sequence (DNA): TGTGCCAGCAGTAGCCGGTCGTATCAGCCCCAGCATTTT.

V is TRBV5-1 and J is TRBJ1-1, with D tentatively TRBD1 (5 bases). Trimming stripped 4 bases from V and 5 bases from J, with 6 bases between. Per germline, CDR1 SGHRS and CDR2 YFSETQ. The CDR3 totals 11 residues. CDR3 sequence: CASSGGTEAFF. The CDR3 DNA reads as TGCGCCAGCAGCGGGGGGACTGAAGCTTTCTTT.

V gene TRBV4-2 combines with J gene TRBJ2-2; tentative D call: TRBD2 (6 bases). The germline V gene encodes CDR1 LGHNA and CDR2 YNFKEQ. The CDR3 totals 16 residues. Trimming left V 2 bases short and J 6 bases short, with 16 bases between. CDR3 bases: TGTGCCAGCAGCCAACAGGAGGGACGTGTGCCCGGGGAGCTGTTTTTT. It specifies CASSQQEGRVPGELFF.

The chain's CDR3 is CATSREGQADTQYF. CDR3 bases: TGTGCCACCAGCAGAGAGGGGCAGGCAGATACGCAGTATTTT. This sequence joins TRBV15 and TRBJ2-3; D may be TRBD1 (5 bases). Trimming left V 0 bases short and J 4 bases short, with 8 bases between. Looked up from germline, CDR1 is LNHNV and CDR2 is YYDKDF (reference sequence). This CDR3 spans 14 amino acids.

In nucleotides, the CDR3 is TGTGCCAGCAGCCAAGACGAGGCTAGCGGGATCTACGAGCAGTACTTC. Translation gives CASSQDEASGIYEQYF. The chain has TRBV4-2 and TRBJ2-7; 9 bases match TRBD2. CDR3 length: 16 residues. With V trimmed by 0 bases and J by 3 bases, 6 bases remained unmatched. The V gene's germline CDR1 is LGHNA and CDR2 YNFKEQ.

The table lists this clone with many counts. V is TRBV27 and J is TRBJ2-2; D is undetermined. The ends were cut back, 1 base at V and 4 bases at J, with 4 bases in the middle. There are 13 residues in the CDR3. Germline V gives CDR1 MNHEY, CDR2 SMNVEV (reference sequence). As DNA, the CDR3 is TGTGCCAGCAGTTTATGGCCCACCGGGGAGCTGTTTTTT. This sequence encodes CASSLWPTGELFF.